What follows are 31 T cell receptor beta chains derived from one specimen sequenced in a study of shared clonotypes between healthy human individuals. TCRdb keeps only in-frame clones here, not all; method: immunoSEQ multiplex PCR. This table holds some 550,000 clones, around 97% found once. The sequencing input was naive CD4+ T cells sorted from blood. Sample subset: CD45RA+ positively selected. These receptors all stem from a woman aged 25-40 years in good health.

Comment on this clone: The same CDR3 arises from other DNA sequences in this sample as well. The chain links TRBV9 to TRBJ2-7; D is unresolved. This CDR3 has 11 amino acids. Germline-derived CDR1 and CDR2 are SGDLS and YYNGEE. With 0 bases removed from V and 7 bases from J, the gap between germline ends came to 5 bases. The CDR3 is CASSVGGEQYF. The CDR3 coding sequence is TGTGCCAGCAGCGTAGGCGGTGAGCAGTACTTC.

Concerning this clone: Other DNA sequences in this specimen translate into the identical CDR3. The rearrangement links TRBV5-1 to TRBJ2-7; no clear D gene. V gave up 0 bases and J gave up 2 bases, with 9 bases separating them. Germline CDR1 SGHRS, CDR2 YFSETQ. This CDR3 contains 14 residues. The CDR3 nucleotides are TGCGCCAGCAGCTTGGCTGGTTTCCCCTACGAGCAGTACTTC. Translating it yields CASSLAGFPYEQYF.

The chain combines TRBV2 with TRBJ1-1; D call uncertain. The CDR3 runs 14 residues. Germline V gene sequence: CDR1 SNHLY, CDR2 FYNNEI. With 4 bases removed from V and 0 bases from J, the gap between germline ends came to 9 bases. Here the CDR3 reads CASSAASMNTEAFF. The CDR3 nucleotides read TGTGCCAGCAGTGCCGCCAGTATGAACACTGAAGCTTTCTTT.

The chain is built from TRBV19 and TRBJ1-4; 9 bases match TRBD1. The junction had 9 bases not matched to a gene; V was cut back by 6 bases and J by 4 bases. CDR1 and CDR2 from the germline V gene are LNHDA and SQIVND (reference sequence). The CDR3 runs to 16 residues. The CDR3 coding sequence is TGTGCCAGTAGCTCGGACAGGGGATATGGTAATGAAAAACTGTTTTTT. Translated, it gives CASSSDRGYGNEKLFF.

This chain uses TRBV7-7 with TRBJ2-3; possible D gene TRBD2, 6 bases. Trimming took off 5 bases at V and 2 bases at J, with 14 bases between the two ends. The V gene's germline CDR1 is SSHAT and CDR2 FNYEAQ (reference sequence). The CDR3 has 15 amino acids. The CDR3 sequence: CASSISGANTDTQYF. In nucleotides, the CDR3 is TGTGCCAGCAGCATTAGCGGCGCTAACACAGATACGCAGTATTTT.

This clone has just one count. V and J are TRBV18 and TRBJ1-1; D remains ambiguous. Germline lookup yields CDR1 KGHSH and CDR2 LQKENI. The CDR3 is made up of 13 amino acids. The ends were cut back, 6 bases at V and 1 base at J, with 9 bases in the middle. The CDR3 here is CASSPTANTEAFF. CDR3 bases: TGTGCCAGCTCCCCGACCGCGAACACTGAAGCTTTCTTT.

V gene TRBV6-1 combines with J gene TRBJ2-7, with D unresolved. CDR3 length: 12 residues. Germline V lookup: CDR1 MNHNS, CDR2 SASEGT. V was cut by 7 bases and J by 0 bases, with 7 bases left in between. In nucleotides, the CDR3 is TGTGCCAGCAAAACTGCCTCCTACGAGCAGTACTTC. It yields the protein CASKTASYEQYF.

This sequence joins TRBV6-1 and TRBJ2-7, with 13 bases aligning to TRBD2. Germline V gene data show CDR1 as MNHNS and CDR2 as SASEGT. This CDR3 comprises 15 residues. The J segment lost 4 bases and the V segment lost 10 bases, leaving 10 bases of the junction unmatched. DNA for the CDR3: TGTGCCACCGACGCCGGGACTAGCGGGAAGTACGAGCAGTACTTC. Protein product: CATDAGTSGKYEQYF.

The V call is TRBV5-6, the J call TRBJ2-5, with a weak D call TRBD2 (6 bases). The CDR3 runs 15 residues. CDR1 is SGHDT, CDR2 YYEEEE, per germline. V was trimmed by 4 bases and J by 7 bases, leaving 20 bases between them. Written as DNA, the CDR3 is TGTGCCAGCAGCCGACTGCGGGGCGTCTCGGGGACCCAGTACTTC. Protein sequence: CASSRLRGVSGTQYF.

J is TRBJ1-4 and V is TRBV4-2; D call uncertain. Germline V gene data show CDR1 as LGHNA and CDR2 as YNFKEQ. V was clipped by 1 base and J by 8 bases, with 14 bases between them. This CDR3 is 15 amino acids long. CDR3 sequence: CASSQAHTTGEKLFF. CDR3 in DNA: TGTGCCAGCAGCCAAGCACACACCACCGGAGAAAAACTGTTTTTT.

The chain joins TRBV4-1 to TRBJ2-7; 11 positions agree with TRBD1. The CDR3 totals 17 residues. The ends lost 1 base at V and 5 bases at J; junction bases unmatched: 10. Per the germline V gene, CDR1 is MGHRA and CDR2 is YSYEKL. CDR3 coding DNA: TGCGCCAGCAGCCAAGCTCACCGGACAGGGGGCTTCCACGAGCAGTACTTC. Translated, it gives CASSQAHRTGGFHEQYF.

V gene TRBV2 combines with J gene TRBJ1-2; unclear D gene. The germline CDR1 and CDR2 sequences are SNHLY and FYNNEI. The V and J ends lost 5 bases and 5 bases respectively, with 15 bases between them. The CDR3 has 14 residues. CDR3 bases: TGTGCCAGCAGTAGCACTGACCTCGGTTATGGCTACACCTTC. Amino acids: CASSSTDLGYGYTF.

The chain recombines TRBV28 with TRBJ2-7; D gene uncertain. Trimming took 9 bases from V and 2 from J, leaving 14 bases between them. Germline V CDR1 and CDR2: MDHEN, SYDVKM. The CDR3 loop spans 13 amino acids. The CDR3 spells CASRVDGTYEQYF. The DNA for the CDR3 is TGTGCCAGTCGAGTGGACGGAACCTACGAGCAGTACTTC.

The chain carries TRBV25-1 and TRBJ1-1, with D tentatively TRBD1 (6 bases). This CDR3 has 14 amino acids. CDR1 MGHDK and CDR2 SYGVNS come from the germline V gene. Trimming took off 1 base at V and 2 bases at J, with 8 bases between the two ends. The CDR3: CASSESGVNTEAFF. The CDR3 region has the DNA TGTGCCAGCAGTGAATCAGGGGTTAACACTGAAGCTTTCTTT.

V usage is TRBV19 and J usage is TRBJ2-1; D is ambiguous. The germline CDR1 and CDR2 sequences are LNHDA and SQIVND (reference sequence). The CDR3 totals 13 residues. V lost 1 base and J lost 7, with 8 bases in between. CDR3 residues: CASSIGGPNEQFF. The CDR3 DNA is TGTGCCAGTAGTATAGGTGGGCCGAATGAGCAGTTCTTC.

The DNA of the CDR3 is TGTGCCAGCAGCACAACTAGCGGATACAATGAGCAGTTCTTC. Amino acids: CASSTTSGYNEQFF. This chain joins TRBV9 and TRBJ2-1; 8 bases agree with TRBD2. The germline gives CDR1 SGDLS, CDR2 YYNGEE. Trimming at V came to 4 bases and at J to 4 bases, leaving 4 bases not matched to a gene. This CDR3 spans 14 amino acids.

The J gene is TRBJ1-5, the V gene TRBV11-2; 7 nucleotides match TRBD1. This CDR3 region has 16 residues. CDR1 SGHAT and CDR2 FQNNGV come from the germline V gene. After removal of 5 bases from V and 2 bases from J, the junction contained 9 bases not matched to a gene. The CDR3 DNA reads TGTGCCAGCAGCGCGCTGGCCGACAGGGGCAATCAGCCCCAGCATTTT. As protein: CASSALADRGNQPQHF.

The chain joins TRBV6-5 to TRBJ2-1; a possible D gene is TRBD2 (5 bases). CDR1 and CDR2 (germline): MNHEY, SVGAGI. The CDR3 length is 14 residues. Trimming took off 11 bases at V and 0 bases at J, with 14 bases between the two ends. CDR3 region: CAVMSGSSYNEQFF. The CDR3 bases are TGTGCCGTTATGTCGGGAAGCTCCTACAATGAGCAGTTCTTC.

The chain links TRBV6-1 to TRBJ2-7; D may be TRBD1 or TRBD2 (5 bases each). Germline V gene sequence: CDR1 MNHNS, CDR2 SASEGT. This CDR3 has 17 residues. V was clipped by 0 bases and J by 3 bases, with 18 bases between them. CDR3 nucleotides: TGTGCCAGCAGTGAAGCGCAGTTGGGGGAGCCAGACTACGAGCAGTACTTC. This encodes CASSEAQLGEPDYEQYF.

The chain has TRBV10-3 and TRBJ1-2; D gene uncertain. V was pared by 3 bases and J by 0 bases, with 14 bases between. Germline CDR1 reads ENHRY; CDR2 reads SYGVKD. The CDR3 spans 16 residues. The DNA of the CDR3 is TGTGCCATCAGTGATCGGAAAACTACGGCTAACTATGGCTACACCTTC. Translation gives CAISDRKTTANYGYTF.

The V gene is TRBV15, the J gene TRBJ2-5, with a weak D call TRBD2 (6 bases). Trimming took off 0 bases at V and 5 bases at J, with 25 bases between the two ends. This CDR3 region has 19 residues. Germline loops: CDR1 LNHNV, CDR2 YYDKDF (reference sequence). CDR3 sequence reads: CATSRDPIGLLGGGETQYF. The CDR3 nucleotides are TGTGCCACCAGCAGAGATCCCATCGGACTACTGGGCGGCGGGGAGACCCAGTACTTC.

The chain joins TRBV5-1 to TRBJ1-5, with D perhaps matching TRBD1 (5 bases). Deletions cut 5 bases from V and 0 bases from J, with 15 bases between. The CDR3 runs 16 residues. Germline assignment: CDR1 SGHRS and CDR2 YFSETQ. CDR3: CASRLGDGDSNQPQHF. The CDR3 bases are TGCGCCAGCAGGCTAGGGGACGGAGATAGCAATCAGCCCCAGCATTTT. Looking up the rest from reference TRBV5-1 and TRBJ1-5 gives the full variable domain: KAGVTQTPRYLIKTRGQQVTLSCSPISGHRSVSWYQQTPGQGLQFLFEYFSETQRNKGNFPGRFSGRQFSNSRSEMNVSTLELGDSALYLCASRLGDGDSNQPQHFGDGTRLSIL.

The chain combines TRBV27 with TRBJ2-4; D unresolved. The germline V gene has CDR1 MNHEY and CDR2 SMNVEV (reference sequence). This CDR3 is built from 17 residues. Trimming took off 6 bases at V and 4 bases at J, with 22 bases between the two ends. The CDR3 region is CASRGSLGDGIKNIQYF. CDR3 nucleotides: TGTGCCAGCAGGGGCTCCCTAGGAGATGGAATTAAAAACATTCAGTACTTC.

The CDR3 protein is CASSLRDAEAFF. CDR3 bases: TGTGCCAGCAGCTTGAGGGACGCTGAAGCTTTCTTT. This sequence joins TRBV13 and TRBJ1-1; possibly TRBD1 for D (5 bases). Trimming left V 3 bases short and J 6 bases short, with 8 bases between. CDR3 size: 12 residues. Germline CDR1 and CDR2: PRHDT and FYEKMQ (reference sequence).

The chain employs TRBV7-9 and TRBJ2-5; perhaps TRBD2 as D (5 bases). In germline, CDR1 is SEHNR, CDR2 FQNEAQ (reference sequence). The CDR3 is made up of 13 amino acids. With 10 bases removed from V and 1 base from J, the gap between germline ends came to 13 bases. For the CDR3, the DNA is TGTGCCACCTCGGTGGGGAGCCAAGAGACCCAGTACTTC. It encodes CATSVGSQETQYF.

The chain uses TRBV5-1 and TRBJ2-2; 8 bases agree with TRBD1. The CDR3 has 15 residues. CDR1 and CDR2 from the germline V gene are SGHRS and YFSETQ. Trimming cost V 0 bases and J 6 bases; bases outside gene matches: 4. The CDR3 DNA reads as TGCGCCAGCAGCTTGGGACAGGGGAAGGCCGGGGAGCTGTTTTTT. This sequence encodes CASSLGQGKAGELFF.

The V gene is TRBV2, the J gene TRBJ2-5, with a weak D call TRBD2 (6 bases). V shed 4 bases and J shed 2 bases, with 11 bases lying between them. This CDR3 spans 14 amino acids. Looked up from germline, CDR1 is SNHLY and CDR2 is FYNNEI. CDR3: CASSGDSGQETQYF. CDR3 in DNA: TGTGCCAGCAGTGGTGATAGCGGTCAAGAGACCCAGTACTTC. The whole variable domain, remainder taken from reference TRBV2 and TRBJ2-5, is EPEVTQTPSHQVTQMGQEVILRCVPISNHLYFYWYRQILGQKVEFLVSFYNNEISEKSEIFDDQFSVERPDGSNFTLKIRSTKLEDSAMYFCASSGDSGQETQYFGPGTRLLVL.

This clone was seen a single time. Additional DNA sequences in this sample encode the identical CDR3. V gene TRBV6-5 combines with J gene TRBJ2-2; 8 nucleotides align to TRBD2. CDR3 length: 14 amino acids. The V and J ends lost 2 bases and 5 bases, in that order; junction bases with no gene match: 1. Looked up from germline, CDR1 is MNHEY and CDR2 is SVGAGI. The chain's CDR3 is CASSYGGRTGELFF. In DNA, the CDR3 is TGTGCCAGCAGTTACGGCGGGAGGACCGGGGAGCTGTTTTTT.

The chain combines TRBV10-3 with TRBJ2-7; 10 nucleotides align to TRBD2. J lost 4 bases, V lost 7 bases, and 10 bases had no gene match. CDR3 length: 15 residues. Germline V gene data show CDR1 as ENHRY and CDR2 as SYGVKD. Here the CDR3 reads CAIKNSGRADYEQYF. The CDR3 coding sequence is TGTGCCATCAAAAACAGCGGGAGGGCCGATTACGAGCAGTACTTC.

This rearrangement joins TRBV6-4 to TRBJ1-1; TRBD1 might be the D (5 bases). Trimming removed 6 bases from V and 6 bases from J, with 17 bases in between. The length of the CDR3 is 14 residues. The germline CDR1 and CDR2 sequences are MRHNA and SNTAGT. The CDR3 DNA follows: TGTGCCAGCAGAGGCGAGGGGCCGAGCGCTGAAGCTTTCTTT. It yields the protein CASRGEGPSAEAFF.

This rearrangement joins TRBV7-8 to TRBJ1-2, with D possibly being TRBD1 (6 bases). Germline loops: CDR1 SGHVS, CDR2 FQNEAQ. V shed 3 bases and J shed 3 bases, with 11 bases lying between them. The CDR3 is made up of 14 amino acids. The CDR3 is CASSFEGGYYGYTF. DNA of the CDR3: TGTGCCAGCAGCTTTGAGGGGGGGTACTATGGCTACACCTTC.